The 26 T cell receptor beta chains presented below share a single source sample, sequenced in a study of blood T cell repertoires in COVID-19. Only in-frame clones appear in the TCRdb table, and some are missing; sequencing was by immunoSEQ multiplex PCR. The table includes 300,000 to 350,000 clones, 80% to 90% detected once. Sequenced sample: PBMCs or T cells enriched from blood (not recorded which). These TCRs come from a woman between 40 and 50 years old with acute COVID-19.

The chain uses TRBV12-3 or TRBV12-4 and TRBJ1-2, with D possibly being TRBD1 (6 bases). Trimming left V 6 bases short and J 4 bases short, with 12 bases between. The CDR3 is 13 residues long. This CDR3 is CASSRGQFYGYTF. Written as DNA, the CDR3 is TGTGCCAGCAGCCGAGGACAGTTCTATGGCTACACCTTC.

The count of this clone is one. The V gene is TRBV25-1, the J gene TRBJ2-5, with 9 bases identical to TRBD2. Germline CDR1 and CDR2: MGHDK and SYGVNS. V shed 5 bases and J 4 bases; nucleotides not matched to a gene: 11. The length of the CDR3 is 16 residues. The CDR3 reads CASSQNVAGGLETQYF. The CDR3 bases are TGTGCCAGCAGTCAAAACGTGGCGGGGGGGCTAGAGACCCAGTACTTC.

V and J are TRBV29-1 and TRBJ1-2; D gene unclear. The CDR3 is 11 residues long. Trimming took 2 bases from V and 10 from J, leaving 11 bases between them. The germline CDR1 and CDR2 sequences are SQVTM and ANQGSEA. CDR3 sequence reads: CSVETGKDYTF. For the CDR3, the DNA is TGCAGCGTTGAAACGGGAAAGGACTACACCTTC.

The chain couples TRBV5-5 to TRBJ2-1, with TRBD1 matching 11 bases. The CDR3 runs 15 residues. Germline V gene lookup returns CDR1 SGHKS and CDR2 YYEKEE (reference sequence). J was trimmed by 6 bases and V by 4 bases; bases with no gene match: 6. Here the CDR3 reads CASSPDRGRFNEQFF. CDR3 DNA sequence: TGTGCCAGCAGCCCGGACAGGGGGCGCTTCAATGAGCAGTTCTTC.

With regard to this clone: The identical CDR3 is also encoded by other nucleotide sequences in the sample. The chain uses TRBV9 and TRBJ1-4, with 8 bases matching TRBD1. From germline, CDR1 is SGDLS and CDR2 YYNGEE. This CDR3 is built from 16 residues. J gave up 4 bases and V 0 bases, and 5 bases lay outside the gene matches. CDR3 in amino acids: CASSVAPGQGNEKLFF. For the CDR3, the DNA is TGTGCCAGCAGCGTAGCTCCAGGACAGGGTAATGAAAAACTGTTTTTT.

The rearrangement uses TRBV4-1 and TRBJ1-2; D remains unclear. Trimming pared 1 base from V and 4 bases from J, leaving 7 bases between. The CDR3 has 13 residues. The germline gives CDR1 MGHRA, CDR2 YSYEKL. CDR3 in DNA: TGCGCCAGCAGCCAAGGGCAGATCTATGGCTACACCTTC. It encodes CASSQGQIYGYTF.

The rearrangement uses TRBV19 and TRBJ2-1; 9 bases match TRBD1. Germline V gene sequence: CDR1 LNHDA, CDR2 SQIVND (reference sequence). With V trimmed by 6 bases and J by 5 bases, 8 bases remained unmatched. The CDR3 runs to 15 residues. CDR3 region: CASSAYRGLDNEQFF. In nucleotides, the CDR3 is TGTGCCAGTAGCGCCTACAGGGGGCTCGACAATGAGCAGTTCTTC.

J is TRBJ1-1 and V is TRBV27; D is perhaps TRBD1 (6 bases). The CDR3 length is 14 residues. Trimming removed 5 bases from V and 4 bases from J, with 14 bases in between. Germline loops: CDR1 MNHEY, CDR2 SMNVEV (reference sequence). The CDR3 nucleotides read TGTGCCAGCAGTCAGCGAACAGGGTTCACTGAAGCTTTCTTT. This sequence encodes CASSQRTGFTEAFF.

This chain joins TRBV5-1 and TRBJ2-1; 10 bases agree with TRBD1. The length of the CDR3 is 16 residues. The junction had 8 bases not matched to a gene; V was cut back by 0 bases and J by 8 bases. The germline V gene encodes CDR1 SGHRS and CDR2 YFSETQ. The CDR3 DNA reads TGCGCCAGCAGCTTGGGACAGGGGGCTGTTACGGATGAGCAGTTCTTC. Protein product: CASSLGQGAVTDEQFF.

This clone was seen once. The chain joins TRBV10-3 to TRBJ2-1; 10 nucleotides match TRBD1. This CDR3 is built from 16 residues. Germline lookup yields CDR1 ENHRY and CDR2 SYGVKD. The V segment lost 3 bases and the J segment 6 bases; nucleotides outside the gene matches: 8. CDR3 amino acids: CAISDPGQGIINEQFF. In DNA, the CDR3 is TGTGCCATCAGTGACCCGGGACAGGGGATCATCAATGAGCAGTTCTTC.

This chain connects TRBV5-1 to TRBJ2-1; D gene uncertain. The CDR3 sequence is 13 residues long. From germline, CDR1 is SGHRS and CDR2 YFSETQ. V lost 0 bases, J lost 5 bases, and 6 bases lay in between. The CDR3 reads CASSLAVNNEQFF. CDR3 DNA: TGCGCCAGCAGCTTGGCCGTAAACAATGAGCAGTTCTTC.

This clone was detected only once. The CDR3 loop reads CASSELSSGANVLTF. Written as DNA, the CDR3 is TGTGCCAGCAGTGAGTTGAGCTCTGGGGCCAACGTCCTGACTTTC. The chain couples TRBV2 to TRBJ2-6; D is unresolved. The CDR3 has 15 amino acids. Germline V gives CDR1 SNHLY, CDR2 FYNNEI. V lost 3 bases and J 0 bases, leaving 6 bases between the germline ends.

This chain's CDR3 is CASSRGVGANVLTF. DNA for the CDR3: TGTGCCAGCAGCCGAGGAGTTGGGGCCAACGTCCTGACTTTC. The genes are TRBV6-2 or TRBV6-3 and TRBJ2-6; D gene unclear. Trimming removed 6 bases at V and 3 bases at J, with 9 bases between. CDR1 and CDR2 (germline): MNHEY, SVGEGT. The CDR3 covers 14 residues.

This chain connects TRBV5-8 to TRBJ2-7; D is unclear. The germline V gene has CDR1 SGHTS and CDR2 YDEGEE. The CDR3 sequence is 14 residues long. The germline V and J ends were trimmed by 4 bases and 0 bases, with 11 bases remaining between them. CDR3 amino acids: CASSREVSSYEQYF. CDR3 coding DNA: TGTGCCAGCAGCCGCGAGGTGAGCTCCTACGAGCAGTACTTC.

Here the CDR3 reads CASSSLGVDSSLHF. In DNA form, the CDR3 reads TGTGCCAGCAGCTCTCTAGGTGTAGACTCTTCCCTCCACTTT. The chain combines TRBV11-2 with TRBJ1-6, with D uncertain. This CDR3 region has 14 residues. Germline V gene lookup returns CDR1 SGHAT and CDR2 FQNNGV. V was cut by 4 bases and J by 14 bases, with 18 bases left in between.

This chain joins TRBV11-2 and TRBJ1-2; 7 nucleotides align to TRBD1. This CDR3 is 15 amino acids long. Germline CDR1 is SGHAT and CDR2 is FQNNGV. The ends lost 1 base at V and 7 bases at J; junction bases unmatched: 9. For the CDR3, the DNA is TGTGCCAGCAGCTTAGGTCGCGGCAGGGGGTTTGGCTACACCTTC. It specifies CASSLGRGRGFGYTF.

The chain links TRBV6-6 to TRBJ1-5; D perhaps matches TRBD1 (5 bases). CDR3 length: 13 residues. The germline CDR1 and CDR2 sequences are MNHNY and SVGAGI (reference sequence). Trimming took off 9 bases at V and 6 bases at J, with 15 bases between the two ends. The DNA for the CDR3 is TGTGCCAGTGGGGGAAGAGCGGGTCAGCCCCAGCATTTT. Translating it yields CASGGRAGQPQHF.

The rearrangement joins TRBV4-3 to TRBJ2-7; maybe TRBD1 (5 bases). Trimming pared 0 bases from V and 2 bases from J, leaving 20 bases between. The CDR3 contains 18 residues. Germline V gene sequence: CDR1 LGHNA, CDR2 YSLEER. The DNA for the CDR3 is TGCGCCAGCAGCCAAGATTGGTTGGGCAGGGTGAACCCCTACGAGCAGTACTTC. Amino acids: CASSQDWLGRVNPYEQYF.

The chain combines TRBV5-6 with TRBJ1-1; TRBD1 aligns across 7 bases. The V gene's germline CDR1 is SGHDT and CDR2 YYEEEE. V lost 1 base to trimming and J lost 7 bases; unmatched junction nucleotides: 16. The CDR3 consists of 17 residues. CDR3 amino acids: CASSLSTTGNRGSEAFF. The CDR3 DNA is TGTGCCAGCAGCTTGAGCACTACGGGTAACAGGGGTAGTGAAGCTTTCTTT. The whole variable domain, remainder taken from reference TRBV5-6 and TRBJ1-1, is DAGVTQSPTHLIKTRGQQVTLRCSPKSGHDTVSWYQQALGQGPQFIFQYYEEEERQRGNFPDRFSGHQFPNYSSELNVNALLLGDSALYLCASSLSTTGNRGSEAFFGQGTRLTVV.

V usage is TRBV3-1 (or the pseudogene TRBV3-2) and J usage is TRBJ1-6; 9 nucleotides align to TRBD1. V gave up 2 bases and J gave up 7 bases; unmatched junction bases: 6. The CDR3 runs 16 residues. Per germline, CDR1 LGHDT and CDR2 YNNKEL (reference sequence). CDR3 DNA: TGTGCCAGCAGCCAACCGGGGACAGGGTCAAATTCACCCCTCCACTTT. This codes for CASSQPGTGSNSPLHF.

The chain couples TRBV9 to TRBJ2-1; 7 nucleotides align to TRBD1. The CDR3 runs 15 residues. CDR1 is SGDLS, CDR2 YYNGEE, per germline. J gave up 0 bases and V 2 bases, and 2 bases lay outside the gene matches. CDR3 sequence (DNA): TGTGCCAGCAGCGTGACAGGGAACTCCTACAATGAGCAGTTCTTC. The encoded protein is CASSVTGNSYNEQFF. Variable domain in full (rest from reference TRBV9 and TRBJ2-1): DSGVTQTPKHLITATGQRVTLRCSPRSGDLSVYWYQQSLDQGLQFLIQYYNGEERAKGNILERFSAQQFPDLHSELNLSSLELGDSALYFCASSVTGNSYNEQFFGPGTRLTVL.

The chain combines TRBV29-1 with TRBJ2-7, with a weak D call TRBD2 (5 bases). Germline assignment: CDR1 SQVTM and CDR2 ANQGSEA. Deletions cut 4 bases from V and 3 bases from J, with 16 bases between. The CDR3 spans 14 residues. CDR3 protein: CSVVVPGLNYEQYF. The CDR3 nucleotides are TGCAGCGTTGTGGTCCCCGGACTTAACTACGAGCAGTACTTC.

The chain employs TRBV19 and TRBJ1-5; TRBD1 aligns across 7 bases. The CDR3 sequence is 12 residues long. Trimming took 6 bases from V and 4 from J; bases not matched to a gene: 0. Germline-derived CDR1 and CDR2 are LNHDA and SQIVND (reference sequence). CDR3 DNA sequence: TGTGCCAGTAGACAGGGGAATCAGCCCCAGCATTTT. Translated: CASRQGNQPQHF.

The chain links TRBV28 to TRBJ2-1; 7 bases are shared with TRBD2. V dropped 2 bases and J dropped 5; count of bases not matched to a gene: 6. This CDR3 contains 15 residues. Germline CDR1 reads MDHEN; CDR2 reads SYDVKM. CDR3 DNA: TGTGCCAGCAGTTTAGGGGCGGGGAGGGACAATGAGCAGTTCTTC. Its protein product is CASSLGAGRDNEQFF.

V gene TRBV19 combines with J gene TRBJ1-6; a weak D match, TRBD1 (5 bases). This CDR3 spans 12 amino acids. V lost 5 bases to trimming and J lost 14 bases, with 13 bases between them. Germline assignment: CDR1 LNHDA and CDR2 SQIVND (reference sequence). CDR3 DNA: TGTGCCAGTAGTCTTCAGGGAGGGGCCCTCCACTTT. As protein: CASSLQGGALHF. Variable domain in full (rest from reference TRBV19 and TRBJ1-6): DGGITQSPKYLFRKEGQNVTLSCEQNLNHDAMYWYRQDPGQGLRLIYYSQIVNDFQKGDIAEGYSVSREKKESFPLTVTSAQKNPTAFYLCASSLQGGALHFGNGTRLTVT.

This chain joins TRBV2 and TRBJ2-5; 13 bases fit TRBD2. The ends lost 4 bases at V and 5 bases at J; junction bases unmatched: 4. In germline, CDR1 is SNHLY, CDR2 FYNNEI. The CDR3 runs to 15 residues. DNA of the CDR3: TGTGCCAGCAGTGGGACTAGCGGGAGAGTGGAGACCCAGTACTTC. It is translated as CASSGTSGRVETQYF. The full variable domain, with the rest looked up from reference TRBV2 and TRBJ2-5, is EPEVTQTPSHQVTQMGQEVILRCVPISNHLYFYWYRQILGQKVEFLVSFYNNEISEKSEIFDDQFSVERPDGSNFTLKIRSTKLEDSAMYFCASSGTSGRVETQYFGPGTRLLVL.